This T cell receptor (beta chain) was recovered during a study of blood T cell repertoires in COVID-19. Looking at the study overall: COVID-19 samples collected from the United States, Italy and Spain covered acute and convalescent phases. From T cells, B-cell-depleted T cells, or PBMCs came the material, which was cDNA or gDNA.

Original data processing: Nucleated cell counts were estimated from reference gene primer amplification. The protocol was immunoSEQ multiplex PCR, while the TCRdb copy is restricted to in-frame clones and leaves out a portion. Clonal size and the V and J genes are those of that table, whereas D and trimming came from the DNA. The sample holds just over 650,000 clones, around 90% seen once. Sequences were obtained from peripheral blood. This receptor was taken from a woman younger than 30 with acute or convalescent COVID-19.

In nucleotides, the CDR3 is TGTGCCAGCAGCAGGGGACTAGCGGGGTTTCCGCACTTC. Its translation: CASSRGLAGFPHF. V and J are TRBV21-1 and TRBJ2-7; the table gives TRBD2 as D, unverified against the DNA. TRBV21-1 is assigned pseudogene status. The CDR3 contains 13 residues.